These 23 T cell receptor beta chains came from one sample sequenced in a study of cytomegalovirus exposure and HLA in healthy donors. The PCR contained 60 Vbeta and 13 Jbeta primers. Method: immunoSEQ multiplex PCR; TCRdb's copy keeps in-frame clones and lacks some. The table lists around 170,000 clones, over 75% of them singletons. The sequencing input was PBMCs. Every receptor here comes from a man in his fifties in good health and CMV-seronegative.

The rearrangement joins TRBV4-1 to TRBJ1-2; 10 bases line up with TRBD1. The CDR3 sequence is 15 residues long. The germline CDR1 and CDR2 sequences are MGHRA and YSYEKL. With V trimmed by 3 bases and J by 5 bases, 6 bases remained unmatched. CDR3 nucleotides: TGCGCCAGCAGCCATCCAGGACAGGGGGGTTATGGCTACACCTTC. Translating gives CASSHPGQGGYGYTF.

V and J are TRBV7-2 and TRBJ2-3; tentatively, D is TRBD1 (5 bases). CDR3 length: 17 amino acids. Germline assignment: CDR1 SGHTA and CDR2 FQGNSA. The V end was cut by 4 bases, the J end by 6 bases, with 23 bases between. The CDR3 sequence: CASSYTNQGPTGDTQYF. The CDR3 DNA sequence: TGTGCCAGCAGCTACACGAATCAGGGTCCTACGGGCGATACGCAGTATTTT. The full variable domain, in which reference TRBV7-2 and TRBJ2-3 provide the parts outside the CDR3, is GAGVSQSPSNKVTEKGKDVELRCDPISGHTALYWYRQSLGQGLEFLIYFQGNSAPDKSGLPSDRFSAERTGGSVSTLTIQRTQQEDSAVYLCASSYTNQGPTGDTQYFGPGTRLTVL.

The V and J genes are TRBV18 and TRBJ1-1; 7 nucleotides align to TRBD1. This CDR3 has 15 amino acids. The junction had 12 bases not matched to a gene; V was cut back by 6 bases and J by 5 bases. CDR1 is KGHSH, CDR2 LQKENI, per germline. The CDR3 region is CASSLGQGVRTEAFF. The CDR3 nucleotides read TGTGCCAGCTCGCTGGGCCAGGGGGTGCGGACTGAAGCTTTCTTT.

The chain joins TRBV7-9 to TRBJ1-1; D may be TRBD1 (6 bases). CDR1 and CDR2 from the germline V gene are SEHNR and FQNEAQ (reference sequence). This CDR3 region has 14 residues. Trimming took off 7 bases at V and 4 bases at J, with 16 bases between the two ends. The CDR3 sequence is CASIPLGAITEAFF. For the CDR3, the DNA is TGTGCCAGCATCCCGCTGGGGGCTATCACTGAAGCTTTCTTT.

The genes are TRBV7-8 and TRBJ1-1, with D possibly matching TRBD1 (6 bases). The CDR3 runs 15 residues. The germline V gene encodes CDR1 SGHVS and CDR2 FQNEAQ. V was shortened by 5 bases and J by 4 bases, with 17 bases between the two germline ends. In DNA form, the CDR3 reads TGTGCCAGCAGCCCCCGGACAGTAACTCGCACTGAAGCTTTCTTT. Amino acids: CASSPRTVTRTEAFF.

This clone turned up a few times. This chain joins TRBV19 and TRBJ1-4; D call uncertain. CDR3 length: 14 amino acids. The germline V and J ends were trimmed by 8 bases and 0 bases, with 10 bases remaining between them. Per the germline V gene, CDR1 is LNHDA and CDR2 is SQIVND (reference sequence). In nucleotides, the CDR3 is TGTGCCAGTGGTTCCCGGGCAACTAATGAAAAACTGTTTTTT. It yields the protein CASGSRATNEKLFF.

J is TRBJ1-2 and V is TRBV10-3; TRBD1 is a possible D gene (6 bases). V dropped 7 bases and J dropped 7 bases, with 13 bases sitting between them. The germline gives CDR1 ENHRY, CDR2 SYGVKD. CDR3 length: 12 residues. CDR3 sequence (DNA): TGTGCCATCATGGGGGCGGGAGTTGGCTACACCTTC. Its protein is CAIMGAGVGYTF.

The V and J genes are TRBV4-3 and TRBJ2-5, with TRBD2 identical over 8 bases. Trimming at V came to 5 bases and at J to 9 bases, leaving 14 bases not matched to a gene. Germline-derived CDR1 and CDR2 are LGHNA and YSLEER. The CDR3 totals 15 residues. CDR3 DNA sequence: TGCGCCAGCAGCTTAGGGCGGGGGGCCGGTTCGGCCCAGTACTTC. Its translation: CASSLGRGAGSAQYF.

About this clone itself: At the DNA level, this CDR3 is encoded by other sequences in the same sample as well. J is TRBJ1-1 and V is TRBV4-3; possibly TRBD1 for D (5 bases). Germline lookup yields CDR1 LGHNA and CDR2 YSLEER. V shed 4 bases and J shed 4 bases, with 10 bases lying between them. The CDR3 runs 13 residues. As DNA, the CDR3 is TGCGCCAGCAGCCGGGAAGGGGCCACTGAAGCTTTCTTT. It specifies CASSREGATEAFF.

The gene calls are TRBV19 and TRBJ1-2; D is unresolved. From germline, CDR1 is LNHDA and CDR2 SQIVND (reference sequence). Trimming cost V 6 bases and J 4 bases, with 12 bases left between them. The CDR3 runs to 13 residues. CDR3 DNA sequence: TGTGCCAGTAGGGAGGAGGGCGGCTATGGCTACACCTTC. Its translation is CASREEGGYGYTF.

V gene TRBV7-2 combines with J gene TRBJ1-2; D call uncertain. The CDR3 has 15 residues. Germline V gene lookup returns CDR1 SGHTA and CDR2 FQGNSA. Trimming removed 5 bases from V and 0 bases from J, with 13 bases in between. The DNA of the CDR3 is TGTGCCAGCAGCGAGAGCTATACAGCTAACTATGGCTACACCTTC. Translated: CASSESYTANYGYTF.

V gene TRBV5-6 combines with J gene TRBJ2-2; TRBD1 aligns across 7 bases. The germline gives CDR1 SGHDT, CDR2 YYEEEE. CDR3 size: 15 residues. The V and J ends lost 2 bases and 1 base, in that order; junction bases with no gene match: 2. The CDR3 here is CASSFRQGNTGELFF. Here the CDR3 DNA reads TGTGCCAGCAGCTTCCGACAGGGGAACACCGGGGAGCTGTTTTTT.

For the CDR3, the DNA is TGTGCCAGCAGCTTACTCGCGGGGGGGCAGCACATTCAGTACTTC. It specifies CASSLLAGGQHIQYF. This chain uses TRBV7-2 with TRBJ2-4, with 9 positions matching TRBD2. J was trimmed by 8 bases and V by 2 bases; bases with no gene match: 7. CDR3 length equals 15 residues. Germline V gene data show CDR1 as SGHTA and CDR2 as FQGNSA.

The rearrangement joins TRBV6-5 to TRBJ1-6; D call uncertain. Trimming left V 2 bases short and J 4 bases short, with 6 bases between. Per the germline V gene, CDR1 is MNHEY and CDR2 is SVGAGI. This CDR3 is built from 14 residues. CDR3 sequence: CASSYVQYNSPLHF. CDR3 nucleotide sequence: TGTGCCAGCAGTTACGTACAGTATAATTCACCCCTCCACTTT.

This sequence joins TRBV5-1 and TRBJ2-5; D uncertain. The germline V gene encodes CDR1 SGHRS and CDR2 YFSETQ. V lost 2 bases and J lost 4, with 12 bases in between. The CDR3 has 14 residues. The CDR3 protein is CASSLQYPTETQYF. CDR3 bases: TGCGCCAGCAGCTTACAGTACCCCACAGAGACCCAGTACTTC.

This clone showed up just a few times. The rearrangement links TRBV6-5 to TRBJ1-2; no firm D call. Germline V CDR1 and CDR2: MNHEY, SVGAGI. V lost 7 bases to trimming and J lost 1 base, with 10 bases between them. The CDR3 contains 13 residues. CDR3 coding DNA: TGTGCCAGCACACCACAGAATAACTATGGCTACACCTTC. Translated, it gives CASTPQNNYGYTF.

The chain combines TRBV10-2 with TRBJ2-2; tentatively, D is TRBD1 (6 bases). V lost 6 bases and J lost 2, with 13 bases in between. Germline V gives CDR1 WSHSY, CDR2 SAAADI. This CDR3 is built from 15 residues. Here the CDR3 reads CASRFGTQNTGELFF. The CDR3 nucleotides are TGCGCCAGCAGATTCGGGACACAAAACACCGGGGAGCTGTTTTTT.

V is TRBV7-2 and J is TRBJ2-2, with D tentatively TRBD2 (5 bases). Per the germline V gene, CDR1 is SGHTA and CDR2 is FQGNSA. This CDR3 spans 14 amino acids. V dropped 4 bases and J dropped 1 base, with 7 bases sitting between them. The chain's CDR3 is CASSSRGNTGELFF. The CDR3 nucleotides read TGTGCCAGCAGCTCCCGGGGGAACACCGGGGAGCTGTTTTTT.

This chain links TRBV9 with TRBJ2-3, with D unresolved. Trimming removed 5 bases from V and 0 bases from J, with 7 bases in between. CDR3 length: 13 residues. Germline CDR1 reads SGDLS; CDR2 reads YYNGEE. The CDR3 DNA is TGTGCCAGCAGGAGAGATAGCACAGATACGCAGTATTTT. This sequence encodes CASRRDSTDTQYF.

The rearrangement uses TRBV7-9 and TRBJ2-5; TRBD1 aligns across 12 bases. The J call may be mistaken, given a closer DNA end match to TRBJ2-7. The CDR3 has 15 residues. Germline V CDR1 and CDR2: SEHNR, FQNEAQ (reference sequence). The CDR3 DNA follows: TGTGCCAGCAGCCGCGCCGGGACAGGGGGCCACGAGCAGTACTTC. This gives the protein CASSRAGTGGHEQYF.

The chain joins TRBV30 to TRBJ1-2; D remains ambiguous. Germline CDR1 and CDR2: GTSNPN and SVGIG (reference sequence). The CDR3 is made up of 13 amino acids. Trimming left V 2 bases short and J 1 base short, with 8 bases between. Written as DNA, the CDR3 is TGTGCCTGGAGTTCGGGGTATAACTATGGCTACACCTTC. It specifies CAWSSGYNYGYTF.

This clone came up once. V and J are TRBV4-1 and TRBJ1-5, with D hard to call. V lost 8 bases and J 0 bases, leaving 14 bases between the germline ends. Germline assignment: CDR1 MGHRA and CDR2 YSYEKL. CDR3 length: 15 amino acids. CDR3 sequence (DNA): TGCGCCAGCGGGCCAGGAACGGCTAGCAATCAGCCCCAGCATTTT. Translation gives CASGPGTASNQPQHF.

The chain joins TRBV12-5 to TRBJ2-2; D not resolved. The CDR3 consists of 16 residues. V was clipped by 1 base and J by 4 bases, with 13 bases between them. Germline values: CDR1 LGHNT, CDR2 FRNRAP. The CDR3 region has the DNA TGTGCTAGTGGTTTGGACTCTGTACGTGGCACCGGGGAGCTGTTTTTT. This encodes CASGLDSVRGTGELFF.